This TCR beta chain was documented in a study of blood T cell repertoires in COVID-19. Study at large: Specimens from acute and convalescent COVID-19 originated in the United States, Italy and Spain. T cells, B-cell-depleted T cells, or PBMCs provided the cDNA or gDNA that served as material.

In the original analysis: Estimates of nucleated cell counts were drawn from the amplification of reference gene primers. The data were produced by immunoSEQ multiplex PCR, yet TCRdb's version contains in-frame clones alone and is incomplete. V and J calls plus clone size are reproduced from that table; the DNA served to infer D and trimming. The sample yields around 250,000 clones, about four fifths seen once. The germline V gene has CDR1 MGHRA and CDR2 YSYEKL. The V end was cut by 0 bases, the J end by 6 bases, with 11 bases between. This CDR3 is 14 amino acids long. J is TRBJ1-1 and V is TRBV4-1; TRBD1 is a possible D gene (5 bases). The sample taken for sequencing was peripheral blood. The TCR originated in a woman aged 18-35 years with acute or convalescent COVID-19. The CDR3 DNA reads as TGCGCCAGCAGCCAAGATTGGGGCAAGGCTGAAGCTTTCTTT. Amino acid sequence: CASSQDWGKAEAFF.